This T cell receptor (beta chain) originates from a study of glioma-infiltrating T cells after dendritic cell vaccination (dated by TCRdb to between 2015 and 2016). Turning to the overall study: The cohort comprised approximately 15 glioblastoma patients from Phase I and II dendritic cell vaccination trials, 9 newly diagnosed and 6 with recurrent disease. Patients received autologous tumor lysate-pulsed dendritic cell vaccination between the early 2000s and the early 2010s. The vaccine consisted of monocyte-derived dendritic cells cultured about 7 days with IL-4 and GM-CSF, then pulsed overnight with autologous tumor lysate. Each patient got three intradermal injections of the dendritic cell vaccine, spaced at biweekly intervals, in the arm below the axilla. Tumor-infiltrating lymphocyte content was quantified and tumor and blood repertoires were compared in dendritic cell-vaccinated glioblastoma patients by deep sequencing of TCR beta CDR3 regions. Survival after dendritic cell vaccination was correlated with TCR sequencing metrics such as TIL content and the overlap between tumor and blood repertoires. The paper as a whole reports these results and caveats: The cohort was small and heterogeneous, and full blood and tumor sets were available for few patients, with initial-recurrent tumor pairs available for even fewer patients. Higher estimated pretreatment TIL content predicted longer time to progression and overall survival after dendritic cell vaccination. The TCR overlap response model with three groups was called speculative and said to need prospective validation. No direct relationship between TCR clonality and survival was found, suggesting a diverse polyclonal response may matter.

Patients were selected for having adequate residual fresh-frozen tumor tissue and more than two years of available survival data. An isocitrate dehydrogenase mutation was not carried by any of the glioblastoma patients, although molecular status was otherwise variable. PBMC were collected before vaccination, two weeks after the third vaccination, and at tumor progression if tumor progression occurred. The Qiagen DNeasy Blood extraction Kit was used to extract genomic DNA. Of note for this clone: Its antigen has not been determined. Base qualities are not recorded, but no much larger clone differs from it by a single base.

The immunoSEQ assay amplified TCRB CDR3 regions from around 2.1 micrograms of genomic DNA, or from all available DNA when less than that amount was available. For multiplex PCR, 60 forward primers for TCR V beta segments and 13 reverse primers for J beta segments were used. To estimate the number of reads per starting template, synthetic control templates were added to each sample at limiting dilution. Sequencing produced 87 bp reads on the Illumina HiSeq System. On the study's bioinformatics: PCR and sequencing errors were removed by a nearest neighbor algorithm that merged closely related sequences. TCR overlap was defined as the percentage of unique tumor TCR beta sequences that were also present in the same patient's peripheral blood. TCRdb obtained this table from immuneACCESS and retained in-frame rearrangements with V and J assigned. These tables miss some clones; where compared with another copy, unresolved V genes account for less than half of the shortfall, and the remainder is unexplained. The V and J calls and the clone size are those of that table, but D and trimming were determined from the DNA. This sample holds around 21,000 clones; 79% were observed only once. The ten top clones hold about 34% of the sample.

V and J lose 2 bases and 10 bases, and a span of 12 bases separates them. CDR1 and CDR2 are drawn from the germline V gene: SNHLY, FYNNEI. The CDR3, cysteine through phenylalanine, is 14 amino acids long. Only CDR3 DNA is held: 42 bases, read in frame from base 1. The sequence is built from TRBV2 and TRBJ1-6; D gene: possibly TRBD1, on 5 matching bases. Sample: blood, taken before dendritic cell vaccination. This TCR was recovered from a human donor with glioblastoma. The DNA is TGTGCCAGCAGTGAATTAGGGGCACAATCACCCCTCCACTTT. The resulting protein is CASSELGAQSPLHF.